Presented here are 6 T cell receptor beta chains from one specimen sequenced in a study of cytomegalovirus exposure and HLA in healthy donors. PCR employed 60 Vbeta and 13 Jbeta primers. TCRdb keeps only in-frame clones here, not all; method: immunoSEQ multiplex PCR. The data contain 170,000 or so clones, about four fifths of them singletons. Sequenced material: PBMCs. The source is a male donor in good health and CMV-seronegative.

V gene TRBV29-1 combines with J gene TRBJ1-2; possible D gene TRBD1, 5 bases. The length of the CDR3 is 12 residues. Germline values: CDR1 SQVTM, CDR2 ANQGSEA. V shed 6 bases and J shed 5 bases, with 13 bases lying between them. The CDR3 coding sequence is TGCAGCGTCATACTGGGGGGATATGGCTACACCTTC. Translating it yields CSVILGGYGYTF.

The CDR3 sequence is CASSFGTGRNIQYF. DNA for the CDR3: TGTGCCAGCAGTTTCGGGACAGGGCGAAACATTCAGTACTTC. The chain recombines TRBV27 with TRBJ2-4; 9 positions agree with TRBD1. CDR3 length: 14 amino acids. Unmatched junction bases numbered 3, after V lost 3 bases and J lost 6 bases. CDR1 is MNHEY and CDR2 is SMNVEV in the germline V gene (reference sequence).

V usage is TRBV19 and J usage is TRBJ1-3, with D tentatively TRBD1 (6 bases). This CDR3 spans 15 amino acids. CDR1 and CDR2 (germline): LNHDA, SQIVND (reference sequence). V lost 7 bases and J 0 bases, leaving 13 bases between the germline ends. CDR3 amino acids: CASIPRQDSGNTIYF. The CDR3 nucleotides are TGTGCCAGTATACCTCGACAGGACTCTGGAAACACCATATATTTT.

V is TRBV5-1 and J is TRBJ2-1; 8 bases line up with TRBD2. This CDR3 has 14 residues. The J segment lost 8 bases and the V segment lost 7 bases, leaving 11 bases of the junction unmatched. Germline V lookup: CDR1 SGHRS, CDR2 YFSETQ. The CDR3 DNA is TGCGCCAGCGTCTCCGGGACTAGTGTCCATGAGCAGTTCTTC. Encoded protein: CASVSGTSVHEQFF.

The count of this clone is one. The CDR3 sequence is CASSAPGQGVDTQYF. The CDR3 DNA reads as TGTGCCAGCAGTGCACCGGGACAGGGGGTAGATACGCAGTATTTT. This chain links TRBV28 with TRBJ2-3; TRBD1 matches at 11 bases. V lost 5 bases and J lost 5; bases outside the gene matches: 6. Germline V gives CDR1 MDHEN, CDR2 SYDVKM. The CDR3 loop spans 15 amino acids.

The gene calls are TRBV2 and TRBJ1-5; a possible D gene is TRBD1 (6 bases). Trimming cost V 2 bases and J 4 bases, with 12 bases left between them. Germline V gene data show CDR1 as SNHLY and CDR2 as FYNNEI. This CDR3 is 15 amino acids long. CDR3 amino acids: CASSEQDSQNQPQHF. As DNA, the CDR3 is TGTGCCAGCAGTGAACAGGACAGCCAGAATCAGCCCCAGCATTTT.